These 28 T cell receptor beta chains came from one sample sequenced in a study of regulatory T cells in long-lasting Graves disease. This sample's time point: persistent/refractory GD, antithyroid drugs over 5 years with positive TRAb. The TCR library was prepared using RNA isolated from PBMCs. Arm-PCR of CDR3 regions with iRepertoire HTBI primers generated TCR beta libraries. TCRdb ran MiXCR on the multiplex PCR reads and lists one entry per CDR3 protein. Of about 460,000 distinct CDR3 sequences listed, roughly 23% are singletons. This specimen was peripheral blood mononuclear cells (PBMCs), taken when the disease was refractory, from a patient treated with antithyroid drugs. The receptors here all came from a female donor with Graves disease.

This clonotype showed up many times. The chain joins TRBV6-1 to TRBJ1-4; D is possibly TRBD1 (5 bases). The CDR3 loop spans 15 amino acids. Germline V gene data show CDR1 as MNHNS and CDR2 as SASEGT. Trimming took off 5 bases at V and 6 bases at J, with 16 bases between the two ends. CDR3 sequence: CASSPGRGLDEKLFF. The CDR3 DNA is TGTGCCAGCAGTCCGGGACGCGGATTGGATGAAAAACTGTTTTTT.

The rearrangement joins TRBV19 to TRBJ2-7; D possibly corresponds to TRBD1 (6 bases). The CDR3 totals 11 residues. The germline CDR1 and CDR2 sequences are LNHDA and SQIVND (reference sequence). V was shortened by 5 bases and J by 9 bases, with 11 bases between the two germline ends. The CDR3, as DNA: TGTGCCAGTAGTGACAGGTCCGGGCAGTACTTC. It encodes CASSDRSGQYF.

This clonotype showed up just once. One base away lies a much larger clone, so this may be a sequencing read error. Since no conserved phenylalanine or tryptophan closes the CDR3, a read error is the likely cause. This chain uses TRBV11-2 with TRBJ2-7; D may be TRBD2 (5 bases). The germline gives CDR1 SGHAT, CDR2 FQNNGV. The CDR3 consists of 13 residues. Trimming cost V 2 bases and J 4 bases, with 9 bases left between them. CDR3 DNA sequence: TGTGCCAGCAGCTTAACTAGAGGTTACGAGCAGTACCTC. It codes for CASSLTRGYEQYL.

This clonotype showed up just a few times. The V gene is TRBV6-4, the J gene TRBJ1-1; TRBD1 is a possible D gene (5 bases). The CDR3 has 15 residues. Trimming stripped 5 bases from V and 4 bases from J, with 17 bases between. Germline V lookup: CDR1 MRHNA, CDR2 SNTAGT. The CDR3 DNA reads as TGTGCCAGCAGTTCAGGGTGGGGTGAGGGCACTGAAGCTTTCTTT. Translation: CASSSGWGEGTEAFF.

The chain combines TRBV20-1 with TRBJ2-5, with TRBD2 matching 10 bases. Losses at the gene ends were 3 bases for V and 5 bases for J; bases not matched to a gene: 6. Germline-derived CDR1 and CDR2 are DFQATT and SNEGSKA (reference sequence). There are 14 residues in the CDR3. CDR3 sequence reads: CSASRTSGSETQYF. The CDR3 DNA reads as TGCAGTGCTAGCCGGACTAGCGGCTCGGAGACCCAGTACTTC.

The rearrangement links TRBV7-9 to TRBJ2-5, with TRBD1 identical over 7 bases. Germline lookup yields CDR1 SEHNR and CDR2 FQNEAQ (reference sequence). The CDR3 runs 17 residues. V lost 5 bases to trimming and J lost 4 bases; unmatched junction nucleotides: 16. CDR3 region: CASSPRGGEGSGETQYF. The DNA of the CDR3 is TGTGCCAGCAGCCCACGAGGGGGCGAGGGGTCGGGAGAGACCCAGTACTTC.

This clonotype was recorded a few times. The chain combines TRBV4-1 with TRBJ2-2, with 8 bases that match TRBD2. Trimming cost V 6 bases and J 4 bases; bases outside gene matches: 13. The CDR3 is 17 amino acids. Looked up from germline, CDR1 is MGHRA and CDR2 is YSYEKL. The CDR3 DNA reads TGCGCCAGCAGTGTTTTCGGGACTAGTCTCGGCACCGGGGAGCTGTTTTTT. Translating it yields CASSVFGTSLGTGELFF.

The table lists this clonotype with many counts. The rearrangement links TRBV6-2 or TRBV6-3 to TRBJ2-7; D gene unclear. V lost 8 bases and J 6 bases, leaving 14 bases between the germline ends. There are 12 residues in the CDR3. Germline CDR1 is MNHEY and CDR2 is SVGEGT. The CDR3 nucleotides read TGTGCCAGCTTCACCGTGTTAGGCGAGCAGTACTTC. This codes for CASFTVLGEQYF.

V usage is TRBV7-2 and J usage is TRBJ2-5; D not resolved. Trimming took 5 bases from V and 5 from J, leaving 18 bases between them. Germline loops: CDR1 SGHTA, CDR2 FQGNSA. The CDR3 extends over 15 amino acids. CDR3 amino acids: CASSLSTGEVETQYF. CDR3 nucleotides: TGTGCCAGCAGCCTGTCGACTGGCGAGGTCGAGACCCAGTACTTC.

This clonotype appeared a few times. V usage is TRBV6-1 and J usage is TRBJ2-7; TRBD1 is a possible D gene (6 bases). V gave up 10 bases and J gave up 2 bases, with 9 bases separating them. The CDR3 is 11 residues long. Germline V gives CDR1 MNHNS, CDR2 SASEGT. The CDR3 nucleotides are TGTGCCACCCGACAGGCCTACGAGCAGTACTTC. Encoded protein: CATRQAYEQYF.

This clonotype was picked up many times. The gene calls are TRBV11-2 and TRBJ2-7; 9 positions match TRBD1. The CDR3 is made up of 15 amino acids. Germline lookup yields CDR1 SGHAT and CDR2 FQNNGV. J lost 7 bases, V lost 6 bases, and 13 bases had no gene match. The chain's CDR3 is CASSTPGTGSREQYF. The CDR3 DNA is TGTGCCAGCAGTACCCCCGGGACAGGGAGTCGGGAGCAGTACTTC.

This clonotype came up many times. The chain couples TRBV7-2 to TRBJ2-5, with a tentative D call TRBD2 (6 bases). There are 15 residues in the CDR3. V shed 3 bases and J shed 4 bases, with 15 bases lying between them. Germline V gene sequence: CDR1 SGHTA, CDR2 FQGNSA. CDR3 nucleotides: TGTGCCAGCAGCTTTCTGGGGGGAGCTGGAGAGACCCAGTACTTC. This sequence encodes CASSFLGGAGETQYF.

This clonotype showed up just a few times. The chain carries TRBV27 and TRBJ2-7; 7 bases align to TRBD1. The CDR3 spans 14 residues. The germline CDR1 and CDR2 sequences are MNHEY and SMNVEV (reference sequence). Trimming removed 3 bases from V and 5 bases from J; junction bases left unmatched: 7. The CDR3 reads CASSFMTGSDEQYF. The DNA of the CDR3 is TGTGCCAGCAGTTTTATGACAGGGTCGGACGAGCAGTACTTC.

This clonotype appeared a few times. The chain uses TRBV28 and TRBJ2-1, with TRBD1 identical over 7 bases. The CDR3 has 22 amino acids. The germline CDR1 and CDR2 sequences are MDHEN and SYDVKM. Trimming took 7 bases from V and 3 from J; bases not matched to a gene: 30. The CDR3 DNA is TGTGCCAGCACCAATGTTTGGACAGGCGCAATTCCCACCACAGGCTTCTACAATGAGCAGTTCTTC. Translation: CASTNVWTGAIPTTGFYNEQFF.

About this clonotype: Just one base apart from a much larger clone, this may be a read error. This rearrangement joins TRBV28 to TRBJ2-7; tentatively, D is TRBD1 (7 bases). The V end was cut by 6 bases, the J end by 6 bases, with 15 bases between. Germline V gives CDR1 MDHEN, CDR2 SYDVKM. There are 13 residues in the CDR3. Here the CDR3 reads CASRESGGGEQYF. DNA for the CDR3: TGTGCCAGCAGAGAGTCAGGGGGAGGCGAGCAGTACTTC.

This sequence joins TRBV15 and TRBJ1-4; 10 bases fit TRBD1. The junction had 3 bases not matched to a gene; V was cut back by 0 bases and J by 8 bases. This CDR3 has 15 amino acids. The germline CDR1 and CDR2 sequences are LNHNV and YYDKDF (reference sequence). The CDR3 nucleotides read TGTGCCACCAGCAGAGAGGGGGGACAGGGGGAAAAACTGTTTTTT. It is translated as CATSREGGQGEKLFF. The complete variable domain, with remaining parts taken from reference TRBV15 and TRBJ1-4, reads DAMVIQNPRYQVTQFGKPVTLSCSQTLNHNVMYWYQQKSSQAPKLLFHYYDKDFNNEADTPDNFQSRRPNTSFCFLDIRSPGLGDTAMYLCATSREGGQGEKLFFGSGTQLSVL.

This clonotype was detected a few times. This chain uses TRBV19 with TRBJ2-4; tentative D call: TRBD2 (7 bases). The germline CDR1 and CDR2 sequences are LNHDA and SQIVND (reference sequence). The CDR3 extends over 16 amino acids. The ends were cut back, 3 bases at V and 5 bases at J, with 17 bases in the middle. CDR3 in amino acids: CASSMRGGDTQNIQYF. CDR3 bases: TGTGCCAGTAGTATGAGGGGGGGAGACACCCAAAACATTCAGTACTTC.

This clonotype was picked up many times. The chain uses TRBV2 and TRBJ2-7; unclear D gene. CDR1 is SNHLY, CDR2 FYNNEI, per germline. V was cut by 10 bases and J by 0 bases, with 16 bases left in between. This CDR3 has 14 amino acids. CDR3 amino acids: CAIQKVASSYEQYF. CDR3 DNA sequence: TGTGCCATCCAAAAAGTTGCTTCCTCCTACGAGCAGTACTTC.

This clonotype was observed many times. V is TRBV20-1 and J is TRBJ1-2, with a weak D call TRBD1 (5 bases). CDR3 size: 13 residues. V was trimmed by 3 bases and J by 8 bases, leaving 16 bases between them. Germline V gene sequence: CDR1 DFQATT, CDR2 SNEGSKA (reference sequence). The CDR3 bases are TGCAGTGCTAGGTTGGGGGGGGTAGGAGGCTACACCTTC. It codes for CSARLGGVGGYTF.

The V and J genes are TRBV30 and TRBJ1-1; D is undetermined. The germline V gene encodes CDR1 GTSNPN and CDR2 SVGIG (reference sequence). Trimming removed 5 bases from V and 4 bases from J, with 14 bases in between. The CDR3 loop spans 13 amino acids. In DNA, the CDR3 is TGTGCCTGGGATTCGCAGGAGGGCACTGAAGCTTTCTTT. Its translation: CAWDSQEGTEAFF.

Regarding this clonotype: With a much larger clone just one base away, this may be a read error. This chain joins TRBV27 and TRBJ1-2, with a possible D match to TRBD1 (5 bases). Trimming shortened V by 3 bases and J by 2 bases, and 19 bases separated the two germline ends. The germline gives CDR1 MNHEY, CDR2 SMNVEV (reference sequence). This CDR3 has 17 amino acids. CDR3: CASSFRFPGQGNYGYTF. The DNA of the CDR3 is TGTGCCAGCAGTTTTAGGTTTCCGGGCCAGGGCAACTATGGCTACACCTTC.

The V and J genes are TRBV6-2 or TRBV6-3 and TRBJ2-3; D unresolved. Trimming removed 0 bases at V and 3 bases at J, with 7 bases between. The germline V gene has CDR1 MNHEY and CDR2 SVGEGT. The CDR3 length is 14 residues. The CDR3 here is CASSYSLQTDTQYF. In nucleotides, the CDR3 is TGTGCCAGCAGTTACTCGCTACAGACAGATACGCAGTATTTT.

About this clonotype itself: It may be a read error: a sequence one base away is much more abundant. The gene calls are TRBV28 and TRBJ2-4; TRBD1 agrees at 7 bases. CDR1 and CDR2 from the germline V gene are MDHEN and SYDVKM. Losses at the gene ends were 6 bases for V and 4 bases for J; bases not matched to a gene: 15. The CDR3 is made up of 17 amino acids. CDR3: CASSPPLARDSKNIQYF. CDR3 DNA: TGTGCCAGCAGCCCCCCCTTAGCTCGGGACAGTAAAAACATTCAGTACTTC. The entire variable domain, with the rest obtained from reference TRBV28 and TRBJ2-4, is as follows: DVKVTQSSRYLVKRTGEKVFLECVQDMDHENMFWYRQDPGLGLRLIYFSYDVKMKEKGDIPEGYSVSREKKERFSLILESASTNQTSMYLCASSPPLARDSKNIQYFGAGTRLSVL.

This clonotype was found a few times. The J gene is TRBJ2-2, the V gene TRBV19, with 7 positions matching TRBD2. Germline values: CDR1 LNHDA, CDR2 SQIVND (reference sequence). Losses at the gene ends were 7 bases for V and 1 base for J; bases not matched to a gene: 15. The CDR3 covers 18 residues. CDR3 nucleotide sequence: TGTGCCAGTACTATTGGACTAGTTGGCCTAGAGAACACCGGGGAGCTGTTTTTT. Translating gives CASTIGLVGLENTGELFF.

The table lists this clonotype with many counts. The CDR3 here is CASSEGARTGELFF. CDR3 sequence (DNA): TGTGCCAGCAGCGAGGGGGCGCGAACCGGGGAGCTGTTTTTT. J is TRBJ2-2 and V is TRBV3-1; TRBD1 matches at 7 bases. Trimming cost V 5 bases and J 5 bases; bases outside gene matches: 5. The CDR3 loop spans 14 amino acids. Germline V CDR1 and CDR2: LGHDT, YNNKEL (reference sequence). Full variable domain (missing parts from reference TRBV3-1 and TRBJ2-2): DTAVSQTPKYLVTQMGNDKSIKCEQNLGHDTMYWYKQDSKKFLKIMFSYNNKELIINETVPNRFSPKSPDKAHLNLHINSLELGDSAVYFCASSEGARTGELFFGEGSRLTVL.

This clonotype was seen at least ten times. The gene calls are TRBV28 and TRBJ1-1; no clear D. This CDR3 contains 15 residues. CDR1 MDHEN and CDR2 SYDVKM come from the germline V gene. The germline V and J ends were trimmed by 6 bases and 0 bases, with 14 bases remaining between them. The CDR3 reads CASRPLAPMNTEAFF. The DNA of the CDR3 is TGTGCCAGCAGGCCTCTCGCACCCATGAACACTGAAGCTTTCTTT.

This clonotype was seen many times. The CDR3 does not end in the conserved phenylalanine or tryptophan, so this is likely a read error. This chain links TRBV28 with TRBJ1-1; 7 positions agree with TRBD1. This CDR3 has 14 amino acids. The junction had 4 bases not matched to a gene; V was cut back by 6 bases and J by 0 bases. Germline V gene data show CDR1 as MDHEN and CDR2 as SYDVKM. CDR3 sequence: CASRSGQLNTEAFL. CDR3 bases: TGTGCCAGCAGGTCGGGACAGTTGAACACTGAAGCTTTCCTT.

Ten or more counts support this clonotype. The CDR3 nucleotides are TGTGCCATCAGTGTTGGCGGGGGCTCTAGCAATCAGCCCCAGCATTTT. This codes for CAISVGGGSSNQPQHF. The chain links TRBV10-3 to TRBJ1-5; D is possibly TRBD1 (6 bases). From germline, CDR1 is ENHRY and CDR2 SYGVKD. This CDR3 region has 16 residues. V was cut by 4 bases and J by 0 bases, with 13 bases left in between.